Listed below are T cell receptor beta chains from one sample, sequenced in a study of blood T cell repertoires in COVID-19. Profiling relied on immunoSEQ multiplex PCR, and the TCRdb table lists in-frame clones only, not all of them. The repertoire holds about 75,000 clones, with roughly 90% as singletons. Input material: peripheral blood. The receptors were gathered from a human donor in a cohort sampled during active COVID-19. The CDR3 runs from the conserved cysteine through the conserved F or W. The order of the fields is V gene, J gene, clone size, CDR3 protein. Not every row has a clone size; where given, it reads once, few, many or a size class.

v_gene: TRBV7-8; j_gene: TRBJ2-2; abundance: -; CDR3aa: CASSLSRVNTGELFF
v_gene: TRBV4-3; j_gene: TRBJ2-1; abundance: -; CDR3aa: CASSQAYAERPNEQFF
v_gene: TRBV2; j_gene: TRBJ2-3; abundance: -; CDR3aa: CASFAQLSGLDTQYF
v_gene: TRBV11-2; j_gene: TRBJ2-7; abundance: -; CDR3aa: CASSVDRAYHEQYF
v_gene: TRBV7-6; j_gene: TRBJ2-3; abundance: -; CDR3aa: CASSPGTGGSTDTQYF
v_gene: TRBV3-1/TRBV3-2; j_gene: TRBJ2-3; abundance: once; CDR3aa: CASSRRTAGTDTQYF
v_gene: TRBV7-6; j_gene: TRBJ1-1; abundance: -; CDR3aa: CASSPGTGVTNTEAFF
v_gene: TRBV18; j_gene: TRBJ2-3; abundance: few; CDR3aa: CASSPGLASTDTQYF
v_gene: TRBV19; j_gene: TRBJ2-7; abundance: -; CDR3aa: CASSRTGTGSYEQYF
v_gene: TRBV19; j_gene: TRBJ1-1; abundance: -; CDR3aa: CASSISGANTEAFF
v_gene: TRBV2; j_gene: TRBJ2-7; abundance: -; CDR3aa: CASFSGTSGATYEQYF
v_gene: TRBV7-9; j_gene: TRBJ2-5; abundance: -; CDR3aa: CASSITGGETQYF
v_gene: TRBV9; j_gene: TRBJ1-2; abundance: -; CDR3aa: CASSVDLFSDRDRDFYGYTF
v_gene: TRBV7-2; j_gene: TRBJ1-3; abundance: -; CDR3aa: CASSLEGQVFSGNTIYF
v_gene: TRBV3-1/TRBV3-2; j_gene: TRBJ1-4; abundance: -; CDR3aa: CASSQGTGTNGKLFF
v_gene: TRBV28; j_gene: TRBJ1-5; abundance: -; CDR3aa: CAGSLAGARNQPQHF
v_gene: TRBV4-3; j_gene: TRBJ2-1; abundance: -; CDR3aa: CASSPRGHPYNEQFF
v_gene: TRBV25-1; j_gene: TRBJ2-7; abundance: -; CDR3aa: CASSELGLAESYEQYF
v_gene: TRBV19; j_gene: TRBJ1-5; abundance: -; CDR3aa: CASSIEGGQPQHF
v_gene: TRBV3-1/TRBV3-2; j_gene: TRBJ1-4; abundance: -; CDR3aa: CASSQVPFSLTNEKLFF
v_gene: TRBV19; j_gene: TRBJ1-5; abundance: -; CDR3aa: CASSTQGALNQPQHF
v_gene: TRBV19; j_gene: TRBJ2-1; abundance: -; CDR3aa: CASSTSGRLSSYNEQFF